A single sample gave rise to the 15 T cell receptor beta chains below, sequenced in a study of HIV-infected patients and healthy controls. The repertoire came from unfractionated whole blood and reflected all unsorted peripheral T cells. cDNA was made from around 0.5 ug RNA using alpha and beta constant primers. Each of the alpha and beta chains got its own library through chain-specific third strand synthesis with indices. TCRdb used MiXCR to reprocess the 5' RACE reads, holding one entry per CDR3 protein. Found here are 6,000 or so distinct CDR3 sequences, 20% to 25% of them singletons; the top ten hold under 30%. The sequences come from blood, collected before antiretroviral therapy. These TCRs come from an adult with HIV infection.

About this clonotype itself: Given a much more abundant clone one base away, this may be a read error. This chain connects TRBV6-5 to TRBJ2-1; D remains unclear. Germline-derived CDR1 and CDR2 are MNHEY and SVGAGI. The CDR3 consists of 17 residues. The CDR3 sequence is CASSYPPFPSSYNEKFF. Here the CDR3 DNA reads TGTGCCAGCAGTTACCCCCCTTTTCCCAGCTCCTACAATGAGAAGTTCTTC.

The genes are TRBV13 and TRBJ2-5; TRBD1 agrees at 8 bases. J gave up 2 bases and V 3 bases, and 11 bases lay outside the gene matches. Germline lookup yields CDR1 PRHDT and CDR2 FYEKMQ (reference sequence). CDR3 length equals 17 residues. The CDR3 nucleotides read TGTGCCAGCAGCTTTCTTTTTGATGACAGGGGACAAGAGACCCAGTACTTC. Translating gives CASSFLFDDRGQETQYF.

Concerning this clonotype itself: A much larger clone lies a single base off, so this may be a read error. This chain joins TRBV20-1 and TRBJ1-1, with 7 nucleotides matching TRBD1. From germline, CDR1 is DFQATT and CDR2 SNEGSKA (reference sequence). With 5 bases clipped from V and 4 bases from J, the junction kept 13 bases outside the gene matches. CDR3 length: 15 residues. In nucleotides, the CDR3 is TGCAGTGCTTGCGCCCTCGACAGGGCTCCCACTGAAGCTTTCTTT. Amino acid sequence: CSACALDRAPTEAFF.

To note about this clonotype: A much larger clone sits a single nucleotide away, making a read error possible. The chain couples TRBV7-6 to TRBJ2-5; the D is unclear. CDR1 SGHVS and CDR2 FNYEAQ come from the germline V gene. The V end was cut by 6 bases, the J end by 5 bases, with 7 bases between. This CDR3 has 11 residues. CDR3 residues: CASSTLETQYF. CDR3 nucleotide sequence: TGTGCCAGCAGTACACTTGAGACCCAGTACTTC. Full variable domain (remainder filled in from reference TRBV7-6 and TRBJ2-5): GAGVSQSPRYKVTKRGQDVALRCDPISGHVSLYWYRQALGQGPEFLTYFNYEAQQDKSGLPNDRFSAERPEGSISTLTIQRTEQRDSAMYRCASSTLETQYFGPGTRLLVL.

This clonotype is medium-sized within its sample. The chain combines TRBV24-1 with TRBJ2-3; TRBD1 matches at 7 bases. Germline loops: CDR1 KGHDR, CDR2 SFDVKD. Unmatched junction bases numbered 13, after V lost 3 bases and J lost 2 bases. This CDR3 has 18 amino acids. The CDR3 loop reads CATSDPYGQASITDTQYF. The CDR3 DNA is TGTGCCACCAGTGATCCCTATGGACAGGCCAGCATCACAGATACGCAGTATTTT.

In DNA form, the CDR3 reads TGTGCCAGCAGCTTACCCAGGCGCGGAGCTTTCTTT. It is translated as CASSLPRRGAFF. The chain uses TRBV7-9 and TRBJ1-1; the D is unclear. There are 12 residues in the CDR3. The V end lost 2 bases, the J end lost 10 bases, and 11 bases lay between the germline ends. Germline CDR1 reads SEHNR; CDR2 reads FQNEAQ (reference sequence).

Many counts were recorded for this clonotype. The chain combines TRBV9 with TRBJ2-1; D is perhaps TRBD2 (6 bases). The V end was cut by 4 bases, the J end by 4 bases, with 12 bases between. There are 14 residues in the CDR3. Germline assignment: CDR1 SGDLS and CDR2 YYNGEE. The CDR3 protein is CASSLQSGYNEQFF. The DNA of the CDR3 is TGTGCCAGCAGCCTCCAGAGCGGGTACAATGAGCAGTTCTTC.

This clonotype is large within its sample. The rearrangement uses TRBV27 and TRBJ1-5; 8 bases line up with TRBD1. The CDR3 runs 14 residues. From germline, CDR1 is MNHEY and CDR2 SMNVEV (reference sequence). V lost 2 bases to trimming and J lost 10 bases; unmatched junction nucleotides: 7. DNA of the CDR3: TGTGCCAGCAGTTTAGGACAGGGATTTTTCCCCCAGCATTTT. Protein product: CASSLGQGFFPQHF.

This clonotype was found many times. The V and J genes are TRBV9 and TRBJ2-2; 10 nucleotides agree with TRBD1. J lost 1 base, V lost 0 bases, and 3 bases had no gene match. The CDR3 runs to 17 residues. Looked up from germline, CDR1 is SGDLS and CDR2 is YYNGEE. CDR3 nucleotide sequence: TGTGCCAGCAGCGTAGCAAGGGACAGGGGGAACACCGGGGAGCTGTTTTTT. Amino acids: CASSVARDRGNTGELFF.

This rearrangement joins TRBV6-5 to TRBJ1-2; no reliable D call. CDR1 and CDR2 (germline): MNHEY, SVGAGI. Trimming stripped 3 bases from V and 2 bases from J, with 10 bases between. The CDR3 loop spans 14 amino acids. Here the CDR3 DNA reads TGTGCCAGCAGTTATTCGACGGAAAACTATGGCTACACCTTC. It encodes CASSYSTENYGYTF.

The V and J genes are TRBV5-1 and TRBJ2-3; 8 bases are a match to TRBD2. This CDR3 is 15 amino acids long. Per the germline V gene, CDR1 is SGHRS and CDR2 is YFSETQ. The trim removed 6 bases at V and 0 bases at J, leaving 6 bases unmatched. CDR3 residues: CASNQERGSTDTQYF. CDR3 DNA sequence: TGCGCCAGCAACCAAGAGCGGGGGAGCACAGATACGCAGTATTTT.

This clonotype has at least ten counts. This rearrangement joins TRBV5-1 to TRBJ2-5; TRBD1 matches at 7 bases. Looked up from germline, CDR1 is SGHRS and CDR2 is YFSETQ. V shed 4 bases, J shed 4 bases, and the junction held 10 bases outside the gene matches. CDR3 length: 15 amino acids. CDR3 bases: TGCGCCAGCAGCCCCGGGACAGATAGGGGAGAGACCCAGTACTTC. This translates into CASSPGTDRGETQYF.

This clonotype was picked up a small number of times. The rearrangement links TRBV19 to TRBJ1-5; D gene ambiguous. V was clipped by 3 bases and J by 0 bases, with 9 bases between them. This CDR3 has 15 residues. Per germline, CDR1 LNHDA and CDR2 SQIVND (reference sequence). The chain's CDR3 is CASSIGQHSNQPQHF. For the CDR3, the DNA is TGTGCCAGTAGTATCGGGCAACATAGCAATCAGCCCCAGCATTTT.

This clonotype was detected only once. V usage is TRBV6-5 and J usage is TRBJ1-4; 8 bases agree with TRBD1. The CDR3 length is 17 residues. With V trimmed by 7 bases and J by 0 bases, 10 bases remained unmatched. Germline CDR1 reads MNHEY; CDR2 reads SVGAGI. The DNA of the CDR3 is TGTGCCAGCATGCGCTGGACAGGGCTCACAACTAATGAAAAACTGTTTTTT. Translating it yields CASMRWTGLTTNEKLFF.

As concerns this clonotype: One end of the junction varies from germline; a read error may be responsible. The chain is built from TRBV27 and TRBJ2-3; D is uncertain. Germline V gives CDR1 MNHEY, CDR2 SMNVEV (reference sequence). This CDR3 spans 14 amino acids. The CDR3 reads CAISPVSHTDTQYF. The CDR3 DNA sequence: TGTGCCATCAGCCCCGTGAGCCACACAGATACTCAGTATTTT.